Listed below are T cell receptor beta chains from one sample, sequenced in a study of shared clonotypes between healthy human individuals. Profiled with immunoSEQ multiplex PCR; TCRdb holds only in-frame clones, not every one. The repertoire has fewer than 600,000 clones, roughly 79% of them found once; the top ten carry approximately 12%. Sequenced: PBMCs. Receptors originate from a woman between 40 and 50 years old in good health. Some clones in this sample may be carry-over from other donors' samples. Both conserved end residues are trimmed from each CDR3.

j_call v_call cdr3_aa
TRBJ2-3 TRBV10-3 AIRDDSGGTDTQY
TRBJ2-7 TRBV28 ASSDSGTGTHEQY
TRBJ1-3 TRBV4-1 ASSLIEGSGNTIY
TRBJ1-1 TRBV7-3 ASSWDLDTEAF
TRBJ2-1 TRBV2 ASSVWGLALPYNEQF
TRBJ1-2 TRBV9 ASSPGQGLYGYT
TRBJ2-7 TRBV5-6 ASSLGGTGFREQY
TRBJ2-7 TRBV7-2 ASIKMGQTYEQY
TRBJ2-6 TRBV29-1 SVGEANVLT
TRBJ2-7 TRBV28 ASSTPSARYEQY
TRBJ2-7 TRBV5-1 ASSLTSVYYEQY
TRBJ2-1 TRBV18 ASSPLAGGYNEQF
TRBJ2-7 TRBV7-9 ASSLPDIYEQY
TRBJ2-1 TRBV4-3 ASSRSRTVHNEQF
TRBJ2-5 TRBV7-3 ASSPAPGETQY
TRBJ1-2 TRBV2 ASSPQTVRGMLGYGYT
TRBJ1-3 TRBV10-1 ASPGDSSGNTIY
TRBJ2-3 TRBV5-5 ASSRTAADTQY
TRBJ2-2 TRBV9 ASSVASSGELF
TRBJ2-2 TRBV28 ASSFPPVGTSGSIENTGELF
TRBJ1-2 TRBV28 ASRAQGGYGYT
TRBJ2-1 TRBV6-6 ASSYSSTYNEQF
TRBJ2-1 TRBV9 ASSAIAGVYNEQF
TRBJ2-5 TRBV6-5 ASSVGTGVETQY
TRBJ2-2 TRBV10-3 AISGRGLAETGELF
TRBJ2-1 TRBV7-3 ASSLTRTDRGEQF
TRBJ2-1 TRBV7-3 ASSEGGRRSYNEQF
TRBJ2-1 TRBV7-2 ASSQSFILVVGV
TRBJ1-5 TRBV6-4 ASRITGTDPLSNQPQH
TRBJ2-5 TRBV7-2 ASSPPGATQETQY
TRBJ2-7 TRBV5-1 ASRDSYEQY